These 28 T cell receptor beta chains share one sample of origin, sequenced in a study of blood T cell repertoires in COVID-19. Sequenced by immunoSEQ multiplex PCR; TCRdb stores in-frame clones only, minus some. The data hold a few hundred thousand clones, with approximately 88% observed a single time. What was sequenced was PBMCs or T cells enriched from blood (not recorded which). These receptor sequences come from a man aged 25-45 years who had recovered from COVID-19.

This chain joins TRBV28 and TRBJ2-7; no clear D gene. CDR3 size: 14 residues. The V gene lost 3 bases and the J gene lost 2 bases, with 11 bases spanning the gap. CDR1 MDHEN and CDR2 SYDVKM come from the germline V gene. The CDR3 bases are TGTGCCAGCAGTTTGTTGGCAGGCACCTACGAGCAGTACTTC. It translates to CASSLLAGTYEQYF.

CDR3 sequence: CASSPLDRDYEQYF. The CDR3 DNA sequence: TGTGCCAGCAGCCCACTGGACAGGGACTACGAGCAGTACTTC. This rearrangement joins TRBV13 to TRBJ2-7; 8 bases map to TRBD1. Trimming at V came to 5 bases and at J to 3 bases, leaving 6 bases not matched to a gene. The CDR3 is made up of 14 amino acids. Germline loops: CDR1 PRHDT, CDR2 FYEKMQ (reference sequence).

The gene calls are TRBV10-3 and TRBJ2-7, with TRBD1 matching over 9 bases. The CDR3 length is 14 residues. Losses at the gene ends were 4 bases for V and 3 bases for J; bases not matched to a gene: 4. The germline CDR1 and CDR2 sequences are ENHRY and SYGVKD. The CDR3 bases are TGTGCCATCAGTGTCGGGGACAGGGACTACGAGCAGTACTTC. This encodes CAISVGDRDYEQYF.

The chain is built from TRBV3-1 (or the pseudogene TRBV3-2) and TRBJ2-7; D not certain. Per germline, CDR1 LGHDT and CDR2 YNNKEL (reference sequence). Deletions cut 2 bases from V and 5 bases from J, with 4 bases between. CDR3 length equals 11 residues. The DNA for the CDR3 is TGTGCCAGCAGCCAATCTCACGAGCAGTACTTC. Translation gives CASSQSHEQYF.

The DNA of the CDR3 is TGTGCCACCGCGACTGTTCAAGAGACCCAGTACTTC. This translates into CATATVQETQYF. The genes are TRBV19 and TRBJ2-5, with D unresolved. The CDR3 runs 12 residues. Trimming removed 10 bases at V and 2 bases at J, with 11 bases between. Germline V gives CDR1 LNHDA, CDR2 SQIVND (reference sequence).

J is TRBJ1-2 and V is TRBV5-6; D remains unclear. There are 14 residues in the CDR3. Germline values: CDR1 SGHDT, CDR2 YYEEEE. V lost 0 bases, J lost 1 base, and 7 bases lay in between. CDR3 DNA: TGTGCCAGCAGCTTGGGCGCAAATAACTATGGCTACACCTTC. Its translation is CASSLGANNYGYTF.

The chain links TRBV6-5 to TRBJ1-1; the D is unclear. Per germline, CDR1 MNHEY and CDR2 SVGAGI. V lost 6 bases and J lost 0, with 11 bases in between. The CDR3 extends over 14 amino acids. This chain's CDR3 is CASSNQPVNTEAFF. CDR3 in DNA: TGTGCCAGCAGCAACCAACCGGTGAACACTGAAGCTTTCTTT.

V is TRBV9 and J is TRBJ2-1; TRBD2 agrees at 10 bases. The CDR3 contains 17 residues. The germline V gene has CDR1 SGDLS and CDR2 YYNGEE. V shed 0 bases, J shed 4 bases, and the junction held 7 bases outside the gene matches. DNA of the CDR3: TGTGCCAGCAGCGTAGTCGCACTAGCGGGGACGTACAATGAGCAGTTCTTC. It yields the protein CASSVVALAGTYNEQFF.

V and J are TRBV19 and TRBJ2-3; tentatively, D is TRBD2 (7 bases). V shed 4 bases and J shed 1 base, with 12 bases lying between them. The germline V gene has CDR1 LNHDA and CDR2 SQIVND (reference sequence). The CDR3 has 15 amino acids. CDR3 nucleotide sequence: TGTGCCAGTAGTACTCCGGGGGGCGGCACAGATACGCAGTATTTT. It encodes CASSTPGGGTDTQYF.

The V call is TRBV7-8, the J call TRBJ1-2, with D hard to call. This CDR3 has 14 residues. V lost 1 base, J lost 5 bases, and 11 bases lay in between. Germline CDR1 is SGHVS and CDR2 is FQNEAQ. The CDR3 sequence is CASSLDGVKYGYTF. In DNA form, the CDR3 reads TGTGCCAGCAGCTTAGACGGGGTCAAGTATGGCTACACCTTC.

The chain employs TRBV5-1 and TRBJ1-2, with D possibly being TRBD1 (5 bases). V dropped 0 bases and J dropped 5 bases, with 11 bases sitting between them. The germline V gene encodes CDR1 SGHRS and CDR2 YFSETQ. CDR3 size: 14 residues. The CDR3 nucleotides are TGCGCCAGCAGCTTGGCCACGGACATTTATGGCTACACCTTC. Protein: CASSLATDIYGYTF.

The J gene is TRBJ1-3, the V gene TRBV15; D unclear. Between the trimmed V and J ends, which lost 4 bases and 0 bases, there was a span of 10 bases. The CDR3 totals 15 residues. The germline V gene encodes CDR1 LNHNV and CDR2 YYDKDF (reference sequence). CDR3 DNA sequence: TGTGCCACCAGCAAGGACTCCGGCTCTGGAAACACCATATATTTT. Protein: CATSKDSGSGNTIYF.

The chain combines TRBV5-1 with TRBJ2-1; the match to TRBD2 covers 7 bases. Germline lookup yields CDR1 SGHRS and CDR2 YFSETQ. This CDR3 is built from 14 residues. V shed 3 bases and J 4 bases; nucleotides not matched to a gene: 4. The CDR3 bases are TGCGCCAGCAGCTCTGGGGGACTATACAATGAGCAGTTCTTC. Protein product: CASSSGGLYNEQFF.

This sequence joins TRBV3-1 (or the pseudogene TRBV3-2) and TRBJ1-1, with D perhaps matching TRBD1 (6 bases). The ends were cut back, 1 base at V and 4 bases at J, with 10 bases in the middle. CDR3 length: 14 residues. Germline V CDR1 and CDR2: LGHDT, YNNKEL (reference sequence). Here the CDR3 reads CASSQGGGGTEAFF. The CDR3 nucleotides read TGTGCCAGCAGCCAAGGGGGAGGGGGCACTGAAGCTTTCTTT.

V usage is TRBV10-1 and J usage is TRBJ2-1; TRBD2 agrees at 7 bases. Looked up from germline, CDR1 is WNHNN and CDR2 is SYGVQD (reference sequence). The length of the CDR3 is 17 residues. Trimming removed 0 bases from V and 4 bases from J; junction bases left unmatched: 9. CDR3 nucleotide sequence: TGCGCCAGCAGTGAGTCGATAGTGAGCGGGATTTACAATGAGCAGTTCTTC. This sequence encodes CASSESIVSGIYNEQFF.

CDR3 nucleotide sequence: TGTGCCAGCAGTACAGGGGTGAACACTGAAGCTTTCTTT. Translated: CASSTGVNTEAFF. The chain uses TRBV2 and TRBJ1-1; 7 bases fit TRBD1. The V gene's germline CDR1 is SNHLY and CDR2 FYNNEI. With V trimmed by 5 bases and J by 0 bases, 0 bases remained unmatched. The CDR3 loop spans 13 amino acids. Looking up the rest from reference TRBV2 and TRBJ1-1 gives the full variable domain: EPEVTQTPSHQVTQMGQEVILRCVPISNHLYFYWYRQILGQKVEFLVSFYNNEISEKSEIFDDQFSVERPDGSNFTLKIRSTKLEDSAMYFCASSTGVNTEAFFGQGTRLTVV.

This chain uses TRBV7-2 with TRBJ1-3, with D tentatively TRBD1 (5 bases). This CDR3 comprises 16 residues. Per the germline V gene, CDR1 is SGHTA and CDR2 is FQGNSA. V was pared by 6 bases and J by 2 bases, with 17 bases between. CDR3 residues: CASSPRAGLTGNTIYF. The CDR3 DNA follows: TGTGCCAGCAGTCCCCGGGCAGGGTTGACTGGAAACACCATATATTTT.

The rearrangement joins TRBV4-2 to TRBJ2-2, with D unclear. Germline CDR1 LGHNA, CDR2 YNFKEQ. The CDR3 extends over 16 amino acids. The V end was cut by 4 bases, the J end by 0 bases, with 12 bases between. DNA for the CDR3: TGTGCCAGCAGCCCCATGACACCCGCGAACACCGGGGAGCTGTTTTTT. Encoded protein: CASSPMTPANTGELFF.

This clone was found once. The chain uses TRBV6-5 and TRBJ1-6, with a weak D call TRBD1 (5 bases). Germline CDR1 and CDR2: MNHEY and SVGAGI. V lost 8 bases, J lost 9 bases, and 11 bases lay in between. CDR3 length equals 12 residues. CDR3 sequence (DNA): TGTGCCAGCCGACGACAGCGTTCACCCCTCCACTTT. Protein sequence: CASRRQRSPLHF.

This clone was seen a few times. The rearrangement joins TRBV4-2 to TRBJ1-2; 10 bases agree with TRBD1. The CDR3 spans 16 residues. From germline, CDR1 is LGHNA and CDR2 YNFKEQ. With V trimmed by 0 bases and J by 8 bases, 9 bases remained unmatched. The CDR3 DNA sequence: TGTGCCAGCAGCCAAGAATCTTCGGACAGGGGGAGAGGCTACACCTTC. Translated: CASSQESSDRGRGYTF.

This rearrangement joins TRBV7-3 to TRBJ1-4; D unclear. V gave up 5 bases and J gave up 8 bases, with 18 bases separating them. This CDR3 has 15 amino acids. The germline gives CDR1 SGHTA, CDR2 FQGTGA. The DNA of the CDR3 is TGTGCCAGCAGCCTCCGAGGTGGGTTGGTAGAAAAACTGTTTTTT. Translated: CASSLRGGLVEKLFF.

This clone was seen only once. This chain connects TRBV2 to TRBJ1-5; D is undetermined. Looked up from germline, CDR1 is SNHLY and CDR2 is FYNNEI. CDR3 length: 15 amino acids. The V gene lost 6 bases and the J gene lost 3 bases, with 15 bases spanning the gap. The CDR3 DNA follows: TGTGCCAGCAGCGAGGGTCCGGGTGTCAATCAGCCCCAGCATTTT. It encodes CASSEGPGVNQPQHF.

The chain combines TRBV6-1 with TRBJ1-5; tentative D call: TRBD1 (5 bases). Germline loops: CDR1 MNHNS, CDR2 SASEGT. The CDR3 contains 16 residues. V lost 4 bases and J 3 bases, leaving 16 bases between the germline ends. CDR3 DNA sequence: TGTGCCAGCAGTGGTCGGGGGGGAGCCTACAATCAGCCCCAGCATTTT. Residues: CASSGRGGAYNQPQHF.

V and J are TRBV13 and TRBJ1-3; 10 bases map to TRBD1. This CDR3 comprises 15 residues. J lost 5 bases, V lost 5 bases, and 6 bases had no gene match. Germline-derived CDR1 and CDR2 are PRHDT and FYEKMQ (reference sequence). CDR3 sequence: CASSPRQGARNTIYF. CDR3 in DNA: TGTGCCAGCAGCCCCCGACAGGGGGCTAGAAACACCATATATTTT.

The gene calls are TRBV6-5 and TRBJ2-7, with a tentative D call TRBD2 (5 bases). V shed 6 bases and J shed 0 bases, with 9 bases lying between them. Germline values: CDR1 MNHEY, CDR2 SVGAGI. The CDR3 is made up of 13 amino acids. DNA of the CDR3: TGTGCCAGCAGAGGACTGAGCTCCTACGAGCAGTACTTC. Translated: CASRGLSSYEQYF.

V and J are TRBV3-1 (or the pseudogene TRBV3-2) and TRBJ1-2; TRBD1 matches 7 bases. The CDR3 loop spans 14 amino acids. V was clipped by 0 bases and J by 8 bases; unmatched bases: 6. From germline, CDR1 is LGHDT and CDR2 YNNKEL (reference sequence). The CDR3 loop is CASSQEGRGRGYTF. CDR3 coding DNA: TGTGCCAGCAGCCAAGAGGGAAGGGGGCGAGGCTACACCTTC.

This clone was counted a few times. The V call is TRBV7-9, the J call TRBJ2-7, with TRBD1 matching over 10 bases. V lost 5 bases, J lost 2 bases, and 3 bases stayed unmatched. CDR1 and CDR2 (germline): SEHNR, FQNEAQ (reference sequence). The CDR3 is made up of 14 amino acids. CDR3 sequence (DNA): TGTGCCAGCAGCGAAGGACAGGGGGCCTACGAGCAGTACTTC. This gives the protein CASSEGQGAYEQYF.

V is TRBV28 and J is TRBJ1-1; possibly TRBD1 for D (6 bases). Per the germline V gene, CDR1 is MDHEN and CDR2 is SYDVKM. V was shortened by 2 bases and J by 0 bases, with 13 bases between the two germline ends. The CDR3 length is 16 residues. CDR3 protein: CASSLAGTIMNTEAFF. DNA of the CDR3: TGTGCCAGCAGTTTAGCTGGGACAATCATGAACACTGAAGCTTTCTTT. Variable domain in full (rest from reference TRBV28 and TRBJ1-1): DVKVTQSSRYLVKRTGEKVFLECVQDMDHENMFWYRQDPGLGLRLIYFSYDVKMKEKGDIPEGYSVSREKKERFSLILESASTNQTSMYLCASSLAGTIMNTEAFFGQGTRLTVV.